This T cell receptor (beta chain) was captured by sequencing in a study of cytomegalovirus exposure and HLA in healthy donors. The study's findings and limits: Association of fewer than 20,000 TCR beta sequences with HLA alleles was found at 0.05 false discovery rate in a later analysis. Exclusion applied to some V segments, including TRBV6-2 and TRBV6-3, as they were indistinguishable.

The germline V and J ends were trimmed by 0 bases and 5 bases, with 7 bases remaining between them. This CDR3 contains 13 residues. CDR1 is MNHEY, CDR2 SMNVEV, per germline (reference sequence). The PCR had 60 Vbeta and 13 Jbeta primers. Method: immunoSEQ multiplex PCR; TCRdb's copy keeps in-frame clones and lacks some. The data hold around 190,000 clones, with 79% observed a single time. Points on this clone: Its antigen is undetermined. The same CDR3 also results from other DNA sequences found in this sample.

This receptor was obtained from a woman between 18 and 30 years old in good health and CMV-seronegative. The specimen sequenced was PBMCs. The chain is built from TRBV27 and TRBJ1-1, with TRBD1 as a possible D gene (6 bases). CDR3 sequence (DNA): TGTGCCAGCAGTTTATCCAGGGGAACTGAAGCTTTCTTT. Its translation: CASSLSRGTEAFF.